These 30 T cell receptor beta chains were sequenced from one sample in a study of tumor-infiltrating lymphocytes in primary liver carcinoma. Co-extraction yielded RNA and DNA from about 20-30 mg of unsorted bulk tissue. Reverse transcription of approximately 520 ng total RNA with a constant-region primer produced TCR beta cDNA. Slightly modified ARM-PCR with three nested multiplex PCR rounds yielded TCR beta libraries. In the first two PCR rounds, TRBV1-TRBV30 forward primers were paired with a C-beta reverse primer, and each round lasted nine to ten cycles. Using its own MiXCR run on the multiplex PCR reads, TCRdb lists one record per CDR3 protein. The sample lists about 200,000 distinct CDR3 sequences, approximately 80% occurring once. Sequencing used tumor tissue from primary liver carcinoma. These receptor sequences come from a man aged 40-55 years with primary liver carcinoma and hepatitis B virus infection.

Of note for this clonotype: Since a much larger clone is just one base distant, this may be a read error. The rearrangement joins TRBV21-1 to TRBJ2-1. TRBV21-1 is assigned pseudogene status. The CDR3 totals 16 residues. Here the CDR3 reads CASNKARPDRPNEQFF. Written as DNA, the CDR3 is TGTGCCAGCAACAAAGCGCGTCCGGACCGGCCAAATGAGCAGTTCTTC.

A note on this clonotype: An end of the junction does not agree with germline; a read error may underlie this. This chain connects TRBV5-4 to TRBJ2-5, with 8 positions matching TRBD2. This CDR3 is built from 13 residues. CDR1 is SGHNT and CDR2 is YYREEE in the germline V gene (reference sequence). CDR3: CAGSPTSVETQYF. The CDR3 bases are TGTGCCGGCAGTCCGACTAGCGTAGAGACCCAGTACTTC.

The chain uses TRBV5-1 and TRBJ2-1, with 7 bases aligning to TRBD2. This CDR3 comprises 16 residues. The ends lost 3 bases at V and 6 bases at J; junction bases unmatched: 12. Looked up from germline, CDR1 is SGHRS and CDR2 is YFSETQ. The CDR3 loop is CASSSSLTGGGNEQFF. CDR3 in DNA: TGCGCCAGCAGCTCCTCACTAACGGGAGGAGGCAATGAGCAGTTCTTC.

The rearrangement links TRBV6-1 to TRBJ2-7, with D unresolved. Germline values: CDR1 MNHNS, CDR2 SASEGT. The CDR3 length is 16 residues. Trimming stripped 6 bases from V and 0 bases from J, with 18 bases between. In nucleotides, the CDR3 is TGTGCCAGCAGCCCTCGCCGGGTCAAGAGCTCCTACGAGCAGTACTTC. This codes for CASSPRRVKSSYEQYF.

Note on this clonotype: Since the CDR3 does not end with the conserved phenylalanine or tryptophan, this likely comes from a read error. The genes are TRBV12-3 or TRBV12-4 and TRBJ2-2; perhaps TRBD2 as D (7 bases). The CDR3 loop spans 18 amino acids. CDR3 amino acids: CTSSFPTGGLANTGELFS. CDR3 DNA sequence: TGTACCAGCAGCTTCCCAACGGGGGGCTTAGCGAACACCGGGGAGCTGTTTTCT.

On this clonotype: Relative to the germline gene, one junction end is altered; a read error may explain this. Written as DNA, the CDR3 is TGTGTCAGCAGTTACTCGTCTAGCGGGTGGAGATACGAGCAGTACTTC. This gives the protein CVSSYSSSGWRYEQYF. The genes are TRBV6-2 or TRBV6-3 and TRBJ2-7; TRBD2 agrees at 8 bases. Looked up from germline, CDR1 is MNHEY and CDR2 is SVGEGT. The CDR3 sequence is 16 residues long.

Notes on this clonotype: At one end, the junction sequence differs from germline, possibly due to a read error. This rearrangement joins TRBV6-1 to TRBJ2-6, with D possibly TRBD1 on 5 matching bases. The CDR3 is 15 amino acids. Per germline, CDR1 MNHNS and CDR2 SASEGT. The CDR3 here is CVSSEGADGANVLTF. Here the CDR3 DNA reads TGTGTCAGCAGTGAAGGGGCGGATGGGGCCAACGTCCTGACTTTC.

Turning to this clonotype: This clone may be a read error of a much larger clone one base away. The V gene is TRBV13, the J gene TRBJ2-1; no clear D gene. Germline CDR1 is PRHDT and CDR2 is FYEKMQ (reference sequence). The CDR3 runs 12 residues. CDR3: CTSSLARREQFF. CDR3 in DNA: TGTACCAGCAGCTTGGCCCGCAGGGAGCAGTTCTTC.

With respect to this clonotype: Relative to the germline gene, one junction end is altered; a read error may explain this. This chain uses TRBV11-2 with TRBJ2-3; D remains ambiguous. Germline V gives CDR1 SGHAT, CDR2 FQNNGV. This CDR3 is built from 15 residues. CDR3 nucleotides: TGTGTCAGCAGCTTAGATTCTCTGGGTAAAGATACGCAGTATTTT. It translates to CVSSLDSLGKDTQYF.

The table lists this clonotype with a count of one. Since the CDR3 does not end with the conserved phenylalanine or tryptophan, this likely comes from a read error. The V gene is TRBV11-2, the J gene TRBJ2-1; 7 bases match TRBD2. This CDR3 has 15 amino acids. V trimming: 7 bases; J trimming: 5 bases; junction bases outside the gene matches: 11. Germline-derived CDR1 and CDR2 are SGHAT and FQNNGV. Here the CDR3 DNA reads TGTGCCAGCACCTTTAGCGGGCCACTCAACAATGAGCAGTTCGTC. Its protein is CASTFSGPLNNEQFV.

The J gene is TRBJ2-7, the V gene TRBV5-1; D uncertain. This CDR3 comprises 14 residues. The germline V gene has CDR1 SGHRS and CDR2 YFSETQ. V lost 0 bases, J lost 4 bases, and 11 bases lay in between. CDR3 region: CASSLDPGEYEQYF. CDR3 nucleotides: TGCGCCAGCAGCTTGGATCCAGGAGAGTACGAGCAGTACTTC. The variable domain in full, completed from reference TRBV5-1 and TRBJ2-7, reads KAGVTQTPRYLIKTRGQQVTLSCSPISGHRSVSWYQQTPGQGLQFLFEYFSETQRNKGNFPGRFSGRQFSNSRSEMNVSTLELGDSALYLCASSLDPGEYEQYFGPGTRLTVT.

Concerning this clonotype: At one boundary the junction diverges from the germline segment, which might be a read error. This chain joins TRBV11-2 and TRBJ2-7; TRBD2 is a possible D gene (6 bases). In germline, CDR1 is SGHAT, CDR2 FQNNGV. CDR3 size: 15 residues. The CDR3 protein is CASSSSRDSSHDQYF. CDR3 sequence (DNA): TGTGCCAGTAGCTCATCCCGGGACTCCTCCCACGACCAGTACTTC. Full variable domain (missing parts from reference TRBV11-2 and TRBJ2-7): EAGVAQSPRYKIIEKRQSVAFWCNPISGHATLYWYQQILGQGPKLLIQFQNNGVVDDSQLPKDRFSAERLKGVDSTLKIQPAKLEDSAVYLCASSSSRDSSHDQYFGPGTRLTVT.

As regards this clonotype: Since the CDR3 does not end with the conserved phenylalanine or tryptophan, this likely comes from a read error. The chain couples TRBV29-1 to TRBJ1-1; tentative D call: TRBD1 (5 bases). The germline V gene has CDR1 SQVTM and CDR2 ANQGSEA. CDR3 length: 14 residues. V lost 5 bases and J lost 4, with 17 bases in between. The CDR3 region has the DNA TGCAGCGTTTGCCCCGGAGCAGGGAGCACTGAAGCTTTCCTT. It is translated as CSVCPGAGSTEAFL.

The chain recombines TRBV28 with TRBJ2-3, with D possibly matching TRBD1 (5 bases). V was cut by 8 bases and J by 12 bases, with 24 bases left in between. This CDR3 spans 14 amino acids. Germline CDR1 MDHEN, CDR2 SYDVKM. The CDR3: CASSKTVLTDIQYF. The DNA of the CDR3 is TGTGCCAGCTCTAAGACAGTGCTGACAGATATTCAGTATTTT.

This clonotype was observed a handful of times. The junction departs from the called germline gene at one end, perhaps through a read error. The chain joins TRBV6-2 or TRBV6-3 to TRBJ2-7, with unresolved D. This CDR3 contains 13 residues. Germline V gives CDR1 MNHEY, CDR2 SVGEGT. CDR3 DNA: TGTGCCAGTAGTTACGAGATACCCTATGAGCAGTACTTC. This sequence encodes CASSYEIPYEQYF.

Of note for this clonotype: The germline gene is not matched at one end of the junction; a read error may be the cause. The chain carries TRBV4-3 and TRBJ1-1; D call uncertain. The germline V gene encodes CDR1 LGHNA and CDR2 YSLEER. There are 13 residues in the CDR3. The CDR3 region has the DNA TGCGCCAGGAGCCAAAAACGTAACACTGAAGCGTTCTTT. This encodes CARSQKRNTEAFF.

A few counts support this clonotype. This chain joins TRBV9 and TRBJ2-1; 8 bases match TRBD2. Germline values: CDR1 SGDLS, CDR2 YYNGEE. The CDR3 totals 17 residues. Trimming at V came to 0 bases and at J to 2 bases, leaving 7 bases not matched to a gene. CDR3 region: CASSVAEGTRPYNEQFF. The DNA of the CDR3 is TGTGCCAGCAGCGTAGCTGAGGGGACTAGACCCTACAATGAGCAGTTCTTC. The full variable domain, in which reference TRBV9 and TRBJ2-1 provide the parts outside the CDR3, is DSGVTQTPKHLITATGQRVTLRCSPRSGDLSVYWYQQSLDQGLQFLIQYYNGEERAKGNILERFSAQQFPDLHSELNLSSLELGDSALYFCASSVAEGTRPYNEQFFGPGTRLTVL.

This clonotype was counted a single time. A much more abundant neighbour one base away suggests this may be a read error. The genes are TRBV7-9 and TRBJ2-7, with D tentatively TRBD1 or TRBD2 (5 bases each). Trimming removed 5 bases from V and 5 bases from J, with 16 bases in between. The CDR3 extends over 14 amino acids. Germline values: CDR1 SEHNR, CDR2 FQNEAQ (reference sequence). CDR3 region: CASSDPNGADEQYF. The CDR3 DNA reads as TGTGCCAGCAGCGATCCTAACGGGGCGGACGAGCAGTACTTC.

The chain uses TRBV28 and TRBJ2-3; 7 bases are shared with TRBD1. Trimming took 3 bases from V and 5 from J; bases not matched to a gene: 8. The CDR3 has 15 amino acids. From germline, CDR1 is MDHEN and CDR2 SYDVKM. CDR3 sequence reads: CASSFGTVAIDTQYF. The CDR3 bases are TGTGCCAGCAGTTTTGGGACAGTAGCCATAGATACGCAGTATTTT.

The chain links TRBV6-1 to TRBJ2-7; possibly TRBD2 for D (6 bases). Trimming left V 9 bases short and J 1 base short, with 16 bases between. The CDR3 covers 14 residues. The V gene's germline CDR1 is MNHNS and CDR2 SASEGT. The CDR3: CASINGSLSYEQYF. CDR3 nucleotide sequence: TGTGCCAGTATAAACGGGAGCTTGTCCTACGAGCAGTACTTC.

This clonotype was seen a single time. One base away lies a much larger clone, so this may be a sequencing read error. The chain carries TRBV5-1 and TRBJ2-7, with 13 bases aligning to TRBD2. Looked up from germline, CDR1 is SGHRS and CDR2 is YFSETQ. This CDR3 has 14 amino acids. CDR3 region: CANSQTSGRYEQYF. For the CDR3, the DNA is TGCGCCAACAGCCAGACTAGCGGGAGGTACGAGCAGTACTTC.

Concerning this clonotype itself: One end of the junction does not line up with germline, which may come from a read error. The chain links TRBV11-2 to TRBJ2-7; D perhaps matches TRBD2 (5 bases). This CDR3 is 15 amino acids long. Germline V gene data show CDR1 as SGHAT and CDR2 as FQNNGV. CDR3 loop: CASNLASKEFYEQYF. The CDR3 nucleotides read TGTGCCAGCAACTTAGCGTCCAAGGAGTTTTACGAGCAGTACTTC.

The chain joins TRBV5-1 to TRBJ2-7; D not certain. Trimming shortened V by 4 bases and J by 6 bases, and 20 bases separated the two germline ends. This CDR3 region has 15 residues. CDR1 and CDR2 (germline): SGHRS, YFSETQ. CDR3 region: CASSVGINVSPEQYF. Here the CDR3 DNA reads TGCGCCAGCAGCGTGGGGATTAACGTGAGCCCCGAGCAGTACTTC.

As concerns this clonotype: Likely a read error: the CDR3 ends without its conserved phenylalanine or tryptophan. The chain recombines TRBV6-2 or TRBV6-3 with TRBJ2-6, with a weak D call TRBD2 (6 bases). The CDR3 is 16 amino acids. Germline values: CDR1 MNHEY, CDR2 SVGEGT. The CDR3 here is CANSYAGLSGANVLTR. DNA for the CDR3: TGTGCCAACAGTTACGCGGGACTCTCTGGGGCCAACGTCCTGACTCGC.

Comments on this clonotype: The junction differs from germline at one of its ends, possibly a read error. V gene TRBV5-1 combines with J gene TRBJ2-2; D perhaps matches TRBD1 (5 bases). This CDR3 is built from 15 residues. CDR1 and CDR2 from the germline V gene are SGHRS and YFSETQ. For the CDR3, the DNA is TGCGCCAGCAGCGACAGTGTCCCAAACACCGGTGAGCTGTTTTTT. As protein: CASSDSVPNTGELFF.

As for this clonotype: One end of the junction varies from germline; a read error may be responsible. The genes are TRBV29-1 and TRBJ2-5; D is undetermined. The CDR3 loop spans 14 amino acids. In germline, CDR1 is SQVTM, CDR2 ANQGSEA. CDR3 protein: CSVEFPSAQETQYF. Here the CDR3 DNA reads TGCAGCGTTGAATTCCCATCCGCCCAAGAGACCCAATATTTC.

V and J are TRBV6-2 or TRBV6-3 and TRBJ2-7; 7 bases are shared with TRBD2. CDR3 length: 15 amino acids. Per the germline V gene, CDR1 is MNHEY and CDR2 is SVGEGT. V lost 7 bases, J lost 4 bases, and 13 bases stayed unmatched. CDR3 in DNA: TGTGCCAGCAACACTCGGACTAGTGGAGGGTACGAGCAGTACTTC. This gives the protein CASNTRTSGGYEQYF.

Details on this clonotype: At one end, the junction sequence differs from germline, possibly due to a read error. The CDR3 sequence is CASSYSLREQSF. The CDR3 DNA reads as TGTGCCAGTAGTTACTCTCTACGTGAGCAGTCCTTC. This chain uses TRBV6-2 or TRBV6-3 with TRBJ2-1; D is ambiguous. The CDR3 loop spans 12 amino acids. Germline loops: CDR1 MNHEY, CDR2 SVGEGT.

The J gene is TRBJ2-5, the V gene TRBV7-9; D gene unclear. This CDR3 has 12 amino acids. Germline CDR1 is SEHNR and CDR2 is FQNEAQ (reference sequence). The germline V and J ends were trimmed by 5 bases and 5 bases, with 9 bases remaining between them. CDR3 sequence (DNA): TGTGCCAGCAGCCAAGAAGTGGAGACCCAGTACTTC. Translated, it gives CASSQEVETQYF.

Regarding this clonotype: At one boundary the junction diverges from the germline segment, which might be a read error. This chain joins TRBV5-8 and TRBJ2-1; 8 nucleotides match TRBD2. The germline CDR1 and CDR2 sequences are SGHTS and YDEGEE. The CDR3 covers 19 residues. CDR3 bases: TGTGCCAGCAGCTTTCACGGACTAGCAGGAGGGAGCTCCTACAATAAGCAGTTCTTC. Protein sequence: CASSFHGLAGGSSYNKQFF. Drawing the rest from reference TRBV5-8 and TRBJ2-1, the complete variable domain is EAGVTQSPTHLIKTRGQQATLRCSPISGHTSVYWYQQALGLGLQFLLWYDEGEERNRGNFPPRFSGRQFPNYSSELNVNALELEDSALYLCASSFHGLAGGSSYNKQFFGPGTRLTVL.